Detailed here is one T cell receptor beta chain. This clonotype has a handful of counts. Its antigen is currently not known. No base quality values were provided; no much bigger clone lies one nucleotide off. The record originates from a study of spatial heterogeneity in lung cancer (dated by TCRdb to about 2019). With respect to the entire study: Beta-chain transcripts were consistently detected in greater numbers than alpha-chain transcripts, which likely reflected higher beta-chain transcript abundance. In non-small cell lung cancer, the study made a quantitative comparison of TCR alpha and beta repertoires among multiple tumor regions, matched nontumor lung and blood. Nonsynonymous mutation counts, determined by whole-exome sequencing of tumor tissue, were related to TCR repertoire features. Both alpha and beta chains were TCR-sequenced in samples taken at surgery, namely 220 tumor regions, 61 to 65 matched nontumor lung samples and 55 to 60 PBMC samples. In the raw uncorrected reads, each unique combination of TCR and UMI appeared on average more than ten times.

The CDR3 spans 15 residues, from the cysteine through the phenylalanine. Only the CDR3 part of the read is kept: 45 bases, read in frame from the first base. V is pruned by 6 bases and J by 6 bases, leaving 9 bases of the junction without a gene match. The sample's time point label is to be understood as: sample taken at primary tumor resection. TCR sequencing used whole RNA extracted from tumor and nontumor lung tissue, or from cryopreserved PBMC samples, without cell sorting. The donors were some 76 patients from the lung TRACERx cohort who had early-stage, untreated non-small cell lung cancer. Patients were selected for TCR sequencing only if sufficient RNA was available from at least two tumor regions. Summary of the overall study and its limitations: Confirming at a functional level the hypothesis that regional TCRs recognize regional mutations was considered to require additional single-cell paired TCR alpha and beta sequencing. Ubiquitous expanded tumor TCRs were detected in blood more often at tumor resection than at routine follow-up.

The method was 5' RACE. TCRdb names NextSeq 500 as the instrument used. In the TCR library protocol, a unique molecular identifier was attached to each TCR cDNA molecule so that PCR and sequencing errors could be corrected. The study's processing was this. TCR identification, UMI-based error correction and CDR3 extraction were performed with Decombinator tools. TCRs above a frequency of 2 per 1,000, corresponding to the top 1% of the tumor frequency distribution, were defined as expanded. Renyi diversity was computed with the R vegan package after each repertoire had been subsampled 100 times to 5,000 TCRs. CDR3 similarity networks were built from amino acid triplet string-kernel similarity, connecting CDR3s with pairwise similarity above 0.82. TCRdb reran the public reads through fastp at Q25 and MiXCR, keeping productive beta chains. For every CDR3 protein sequence, its rows merge into one entry that carries the most common genes and DNA. The V and J calls follow TCRdb's processing rather than the paper's. The sample table holds more than 65,000 distinct CDR3 sequences, of which roughly 12% were seen once. Clones ranked in the top ten supply about 4.6% of the sample.

The TCR originated in a male donor with early-stage non-small cell lung cancer. The sequencing here drew on PBMCs, taken at surgery. This sequence uses TRBV12-3 or TRBV12-4 and TRBJ2-1; 9 bases in the junction line up with TRBD1. The sequenced DNA: TGTGCCAGCAGCAGTCGCCCGGACAGGGGCAATGAGCAGTTCTTC. It specifies CASSSRPDRGNEQFF.